This entry is about one T cell receptor (beta chain). The data originate from a study of blood T cell repertoires in COVID-19. CDR1 PRHDT and CDR2 FYEKMQ come from the germline V gene (reference sequence). The CDR3 contains 17 residues. The V end lost 2 bases, the J end lost 0 bases, and 14 bases lay between the germline ends. The protocol was immunoSEQ multiplex PCR, while the TCRdb copy is restricted to in-frame clones and leaves out a portion. The data contain 150,000 to 200,000 clones, about 85% of them singletons. What was sequenced was peripheral blood. The V gene is TRBV13, the J gene TRBJ2-4, with D unresolved. The TCR originated in a woman of 80 years or more in a cohort sampled during active or convalescent COVID-19. The CDR3 protein is CASSLIFGRSAKNIQYF. CDR3 nucleotides: TGTGCCAGCAGCTTAATATTCGGCAGGTCAGCCAAAAACATTCAGTACTTC. The complete variable domain, with remaining parts taken from reference TRBV13 and TRBJ2-4, reads AAGVIQSPRHLIKEKRETATLKCYPIPRHDTVYWYQQGPGQDPQFLISFYEKMQSDKGSIPDRFSAQQFSDYHSELNMSSLELGDSALYFCASSLIFGRSAKNIQYFGAGTRLSVL.